This T cell receptor beta chain came from a study of blood T cell repertoires in COVID-19. V lost 3 bases, J lost 5 bases, and 7 bases lay in between. Germline V CDR1 and CDR2: DFQATT, SNEGSKA (reference sequence). The CDR3 is made up of 11 amino acids. The repertoire was sequenced with immunoSEQ multiplex PCR; TCRdb's copy has only in-frame clones and lacks some. The repertoire holds about 270,000 clones, with about nine tenths as singletons. Individuals drawn from approximately 22 US areas were roughly 18 to 95 years old. The sequencing input was PBMCs or T cells enriched from blood (not recorded which). This clonotype was sampled from a woman aged 45-65 years who had recovered from COVID-19. The rearrangement joins TRBV20-1 to TRBJ1-1; no clear D. CDR3 DNA: TGCAGTGCTAGTGAGCGGACTGAAGCTTTCTTT. Encoded protein: CSASERTEAFF.